Below, 17 T cell receptor beta chains from the same sample are listed, as sequenced in a study of cytomegalovirus exposure and HLA in healthy donors. 13 Jbeta primers and 60 Vbeta primers were used for the PCR. Libraries were prepared by immunoSEQ multiplex PCR; TCRdb keeps only in-frame clonotypes and omits some of them. The table records approximately 110,000 clones, roughly 74% of them present only once. Sequenced input: PBMCs. The origin of the receptors is a man between 35 and 55 years old in good health and CMV-seronegative.

The rearrangement joins TRBV28 to TRBJ1-6; 7 bases are shared with TRBD1. CDR1 is MDHEN, CDR2 SYDVKM, per germline. The CDR3 sequence is 14 residues long. The J segment lost 10 bases and the V segment lost 4 bases, leaving 7 bases of the junction unmatched. CDR3: CASSSGQSRSPLHF. The DNA of the CDR3 is TGTGCCAGCAGTTCGGGACAGTCCAGATCACCCCTCCACTTT. The full variable domain, in which reference TRBV28 and TRBJ1-6 provide the parts outside the CDR3, is DVKVTQSSRYLVKRTGEKVFLECVQDMDHENMFWYRQDPGLGLRLIYFSYDVKMKEKGDIPEGYSVSREKKERFSLILESASTNQTSMYLCASSSGQSRSPLHFGNGTRLTVT.

This chain links TRBV2 with TRBJ1-1, with no clear D. CDR1 and CDR2 (germline): SNHLY, FYNNEI. The CDR3 loop spans 11 amino acids. The V end lost 6 bases, the J end lost 8 bases, and 10 bases lay between the germline ends. DNA for the CDR3: TGTGCCAGCAGGGGTCAGGAAGAAGCTTTCTTT. It is translated as CASRGQEEAFF. Supplemented by reference TRBV2 and TRBJ1-1, the full variable domain reads EPEVTQTPSHQVTQMGQEVILRCVPISNHLYFYWYRQILGQKVEFLVSFYNNEISEKSEIFDDQFSVERPDGSNFTLKIRSTKLEDSAMYFCASRGQEEAFFGQGTRLTVV.

The chain joins TRBV5-4 to TRBJ2-2; D might be TRBD1 (5 bases). The V gene's germline CDR1 is SGHNT and CDR2 YYREEE (reference sequence). V was shortened by 3 bases and J by 6 bases, with 18 bases between the two germline ends. The CDR3 has 16 residues. In nucleotides, the CDR3 is TGTGCCAGCAGCTCCAGGGTGGGGCCCCTACCCGGGGAGCTGTTTTTT. Amino acid sequence: CASSSRVGPLPGELFF.

A few counts support this clone. V gene TRBV15 combines with J gene TRBJ1-1, with D possibly TRBD1 on 6 matching bases. Trimming left V 0 bases short and J 3 bases short, with 14 bases between. This CDR3 has 16 residues. CDR1 is LNHNV, CDR2 YYDKDF, per germline (reference sequence). CDR3 DNA: TGTGCCACCAGCAGAGAAACAGGGTTGTCGTACACTGAAGCTTTCTTT. It encodes CATSRETGLSYTEAFF.

In this sample, this clone turned up a few times. The chain recombines TRBV11-2 with TRBJ1-5, with TRBD1 matching over 7 bases. CDR1 SGHAT and CDR2 FQNNGV come from the germline V gene. This CDR3 contains 15 residues. V shed 5 bases, J shed 5 bases, and the junction held 9 bases outside the gene matches. This CDR3 is CASSLSGGHDQPQHF. As DNA, the CDR3 is TGTGCCAGCAGCCTGTCAGGGGGTCACGATCAGCCCCAGCATTTT.

The V call is TRBV18, the J call TRBJ1-2, with a tentative D call TRBD1 (5 bases). The CDR3 loop spans 14 amino acids. Germline V lookup: CDR1 KGHSH, CDR2 LQKENI. Between the trimmed V and J ends, which lost 6 bases and 1 base, there was a span of 12 bases. CDR3: CASSPRDYNYGYTF. The CDR3 DNA reads TGTGCCAGCTCCCCTCGGGACTATAACTATGGCTACACCTTC. The full variable domain, its missing parts supplied by reference TRBV18 and TRBJ1-2, is NAGVMQNPRHLVRRRGQEARLRCSPMKGHSHVYWYRQLPEEGLKFMVYLQKENIIDESGMPKERFSAEFPKEGPSILRIQQVVRGDSAAYFCASSPRDYNYGYTFGSGTRLTVV.

This chain links TRBV30 with TRBJ1-1, with D perhaps TRBD1 (5 bases). Germline CDR1 reads GTSNPN; CDR2 reads SVGIG (reference sequence). V was clipped by 5 bases and J by 1 base, with 14 bases between them. The CDR3 runs to 14 residues. The CDR3 DNA follows: TGTGCCTGGGGGAAAGGGACTGGGAACACTGAAGCTTTCTTT. Translating gives CAWGKGTGNTEAFF. The variable domain in full, with the rest retrieved from reference TRBV30 and TRBJ1-1, is SQTIHQWPATLVQPVGSPLSLECTVEGTSNPNLYWYRQAAGRGLQLLFYSVGIGQISSEVPQNLSASRPQDRQFILSSKKLLLSDSGFYLCAWGKGTGNTEAFFGQGTRLTVV.

CDR3 in amino acids: CASSGGRGTGELFF. CDR3 nucleotide sequence: TGCGCCAGCAGCGGGGGCCGTGGCACCGGGGAGCTGTTTTTT. The chain links TRBV5-1 to TRBJ2-2; tentatively, D is TRBD1 (6 bases). The V end lost 4 bases, the J end lost 4 bases, and 11 bases lay between the germline ends. The CDR3 extends over 14 amino acids. Per germline, CDR1 SGHRS and CDR2 YFSETQ.

This chain uses TRBV11-3 with TRBJ2-5, with 7 bases aligning to TRBD1. V gave up 5 bases and J gave up 3 bases; unmatched junction bases: 9. Germline CDR1 is SGHNT and CDR2 is YENEEA. The length of the CDR3 is 15 residues. The CDR3 bases are TGTGCCAGCAGCCCTCGAACCGGGACAGAAGAGACCCAGTACTTC. Encoded protein: CASSPRTGTEETQYF. Complete variable domain (other parts from reference TRBV11-3 and TRBJ2-5): EAGVVQSPRYKIIEKKQPVAFWCNPISGHNTLYWYLQNLGQGPELLIRYENEEAVDDSQLPKDRFSAERLKGVDSTLKIQPAELGDSAVYLCASSPRTGTEETQYFGPGTRLLVL.

J is TRBJ2-1 and V is TRBV29-1, with a tentative D call TRBD2 (5 bases). CDR3 length: 11 residues. CDR1 and CDR2 (germline): SQVTM, ANQGSEA. Trimming pared 7 bases from V and 7 bases from J, leaving 11 bases between. This chain's CDR3 is CSAVRDNEQFF. For the CDR3, the DNA is TGCAGCGCCGTCCGGGATAATGAGCAGTTCTTC.

The chain links TRBV11-2 to TRBJ2-2; a weak D match, TRBD1 (5 bases). In germline, CDR1 is SGHAT, CDR2 FQNNGV. This CDR3 region has 15 residues. The V and J ends lost 6 bases and 6 bases respectively, with 17 bases between them. CDR3 coding DNA: TGTGCCAGCAGTCGTCACGTCAGGGTATCCGGGGAGCTGTTTTTT. It codes for CASSRHVRVSGELFF.

A single count supports this clone. This chain uses TRBV4-3 with TRBJ2-1; D perhaps matches TRBD2 (6 bases). The germline CDR1 and CDR2 sequences are LGHNA and YSLEER. The CDR3 sequence is 17 residues long. V lost 0 bases to trimming and J lost 5 bases, with 17 bases between them. The DNA of the CDR3 is TGCGCCAGCAGCCAAGAGAGAATAGGAGGGATTGACAATGAGCAGTTCTTC. Its translation is CASSQERIGGIDNEQFF.

V is TRBV19 and J is TRBJ2-1; D perhaps matches TRBD1 (5 bases). V was cut by 6 bases and J by 2 bases, with 11 bases left in between. From germline, CDR1 is LNHDA and CDR2 SQIVND (reference sequence). This CDR3 region has 14 residues. The CDR3 nucleotides read TGTGCCAGTAGCAGGGCAGGCGCCTACAATGAGCAGTTCTTC. Encoded protein: CASSRAGAYNEQFF.

J is TRBJ2-7 and V is TRBV7-2; TRBD1 matches at 12 bases. Germline values: CDR1 SGHTA, CDR2 FQGNSA. V lost 6 bases, J lost 6 bases, and 6 bases stayed unmatched. This CDR3 contains 14 residues. The CDR3 region has the DNA TGTGCCAGCAGTCAGGGACAGGGGGCGGTCGAGCAGTACTTC. It encodes CASSQGQGAVEQYF.

The rearrangement links TRBV9 to TRBJ2-7; no firm D call. This CDR3 contains 13 residues. CDR1 is SGDLS and CDR2 is YYNGEE in the germline V gene. The V end lost 4 bases, the J end lost 2 bases, and 10 bases lay between the germline ends. The CDR3 sequence: CASSPSVAYEQYF. The CDR3 DNA reads TGTGCCAGCAGCCCTTCGGTGGCCTACGAGCAGTACTTC.

This chain links TRBV5-4 with TRBJ1-2, with TRBD1 identical over 7 bases. V lost 4 bases, J lost 0 bases, and 6 bases stayed unmatched. The CDR3 has 15 amino acids. Germline V lookup: CDR1 SGHNT, CDR2 YYREEE (reference sequence). The CDR3 DNA reads TGTGCCAGCAGCCTGGGACAGTTAGCTAACTATGGCTACACCTTC. This gives the protein CASSLGQLANYGYTF.

This rearrangement joins TRBV7-2 to TRBJ1-6; possible D gene TRBD1, 6 bases. The CDR3 has 14 amino acids. The germline V gene encodes CDR1 SGHTA and CDR2 FQGNSA. Trimming pared 2 bases from V and 6 bases from J, leaving 8 bases between. CDR3 sequence: CASSLTGSNSPLHF. The CDR3 DNA sequence: TGTGCCAGCAGCTTAACAGGGAGTAATTCACCCCTCCACTTT.